This TCR beta chain was found in a study of blood T cells in healthy people across ages. On this clonotype: Its antigen is still unknown.

Study-wide findings and caveats: With unsorted PBMCs, a conclusive comparison of naive versus antigen-experienced cells was not possible. Aged donors had fewer naive CD4+ cells and lower diversity than long-lived donors.

Per the germline V gene, CDR1 is LNHNV and CDR2 is YYDKDF (reference sequence). The CDR3 is 15 amino acids. V lost 5 bases, J lost 4 bases, and 10 bases stayed unmatched. Combining a sample-barcoded 5' primer with a J-beta primer mix, a second PCR ran for about 7 to 12 cycles. TCRdb fed the 5' RACE reads into MiXCR, producing one record per CDR3 protein. Among around 2 million distinct CDR3 sequences listed, approximately 39% were seen once. The sample was blood. This TCR was sampled from a human donor in good health. This chain links TRBV15 with TRBJ2-7, with 8 bases that match TRBD1. The CDR3 DNA reads TGTGCCACCAGCCGACGACAGGGGATTGTTTACGAGCAGTACTTC. Protein: CATSRRQGIVYEQYF.